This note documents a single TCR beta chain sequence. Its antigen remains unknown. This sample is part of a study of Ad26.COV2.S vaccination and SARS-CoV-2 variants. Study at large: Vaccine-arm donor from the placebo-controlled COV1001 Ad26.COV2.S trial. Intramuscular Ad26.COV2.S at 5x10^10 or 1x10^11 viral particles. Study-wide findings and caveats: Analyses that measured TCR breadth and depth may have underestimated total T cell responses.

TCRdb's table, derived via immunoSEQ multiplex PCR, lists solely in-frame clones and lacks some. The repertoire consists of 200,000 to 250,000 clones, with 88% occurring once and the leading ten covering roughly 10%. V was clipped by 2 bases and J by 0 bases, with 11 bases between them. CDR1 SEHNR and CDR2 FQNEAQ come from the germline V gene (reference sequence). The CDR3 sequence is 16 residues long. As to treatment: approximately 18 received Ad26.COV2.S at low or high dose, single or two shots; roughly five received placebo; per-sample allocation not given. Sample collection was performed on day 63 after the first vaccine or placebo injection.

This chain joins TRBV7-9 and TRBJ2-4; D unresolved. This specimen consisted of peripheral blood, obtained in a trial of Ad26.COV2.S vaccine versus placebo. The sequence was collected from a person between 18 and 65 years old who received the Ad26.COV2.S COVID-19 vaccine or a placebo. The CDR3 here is CASSLQAILAKNIQYF. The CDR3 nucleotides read TGTGCCAGCAGCTTACAAGCGATCCTAGCCAAAAACATTCAGTACTTC.